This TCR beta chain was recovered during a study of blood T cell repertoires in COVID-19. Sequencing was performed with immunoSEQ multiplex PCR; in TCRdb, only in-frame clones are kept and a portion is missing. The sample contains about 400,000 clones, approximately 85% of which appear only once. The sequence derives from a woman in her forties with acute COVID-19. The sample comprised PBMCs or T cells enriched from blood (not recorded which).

CDR3 nucleotide sequence: TGTGCCAGTAGTCAAATTTATTCAGGGAATGAGCAGTTCTTC. Protein sequence: CASSQIYSGNEQFF. The V and J genes are TRBV19 and TRBJ2-1, with a possible D match to TRBD1 (5 bases). From germline, CDR1 is LNHDA and CDR2 SQIVND (reference sequence). This CDR3 has 14 residues. V was pared by 5 bases and J by 7 bases, with 15 bases between.